Listed below are T cell receptor beta chains from one sample, sequenced in a study of vaccination effects on CD4 cells after COVID-19. These receptors are not linked to any known antigen. The protocol was immunoSEQ multiplex PCR, while the TCRdb copy is restricted to in-frame clones and leaves out a portion. Counted here are about 51,000 clones, around 70% occurring once; the ten biggest clones make up roughly 8.7%. Sequences were derived from CD4+ T cells from PBMCs cultured without peptide, sampled before COVID-19 vaccination. The receptors were gathered from a human donor who had a prior SARS-CoV-2 infection. Both conserved end residues are part of each CDR3. The D gene is left open where the match is weak. Part of the rows lack a size; the others show once, few, many or a class for expanded clones.

j_call | v_call | clone_size | d_call | cdr3_aa | cdr3_nt
TRBJ2-5 | TRBV11-2 | . | TRBD1 | CASSRDRGWQETQYF | TGTGCCAGCAGCCGGGACAGGGGGTGGCAAGAGACCCAGTACTTC
TRBJ2-3 | TRBV2 | . | TRBD2 | CASGLTSGTDTQYF | TGTGCCAGTGGGTTGACTAGCGGCACAGATACGCAGTATTTT
TRBJ2-3 | TRBV6-6 | . | TRBD2 | CASLSGNTDTQYF | TGTGCCAGCTTGAGCGGGAACACAGATACGCAGTATTTT
TRBJ1-5 | TRBV19 | . | TRBD1 | CASSIGTGRDQPQHF | TGTGCCAGTAGTATAGGGACAGGGAGGGATCAGCCCCAGCATTTT
TRBJ2-3 | TRBV9 | . | . | CASSVSLEQWNAQRGTDTQYF | TGTGCCAGCAGCGTTAGTCTTGAGCAGTGGAATGCACAACGTGGCACAGATACGCAGTATTTT
TRBJ2-5 | TRBV18 | few | . | CASSPPEGQETQYF | TGTGCCAGCTCACCACCGGAAGGGCAAGAGACCCAGTACTTC
TRBJ2-1 | TRBV29-1 | . | . | CSVVAWSYNEQFF | TGCAGCGTTGTGGCATGGTCCTACAATGAGCAGTTCTTC
TRBJ1-2 | TRBV10-1 | . | . | CASTGGGYTF | TGCGCCAGCACGGGCGGGGGCTACACCTTC
TRBJ2-3 | TRBV20-1 | . | TRBD2 | CSASTLLAGGADTQYF | TGCAGTGCTAGTACCCTACTAGCGGGGGGTGCAGATACGCAGTATTTT
TRBJ1-1 | TRBV10-3 | . | . | CAIGERWTVDEAFF | TGTGCCATCGGTGAGAGGTGGACCGTGGATGAAGCTTTCTTT
TRBJ2-7 | TRBV7-2 | once | . | CASSLARRDGEQYF | TGTGCCAGCAGCTTAGCAAGGAGGGACGGGGAGCAGTACTTC
TRBJ1-4 | TRBV7-9 | few | . | CASSLVKEKLFF | TGTGCCAGCAGCTTAGTAAAGGAAAAACTGTTTTTT
TRBJ1-1 | TRBV12-5 | . | . | CASGPLQFRGGSEAFF | TGTGCTAGTGGTCCTCTCCAGTTTAGGGGAGGCTCTGAAGCTTTCTTT
TRBJ2-3 | TRBV5-1 | . | . | CASSQHRTSLKNPDTQYF | TGCGCCAGCAGCCAGCACAGAACTAGCCTCAAGAACCCGGATACGCAGTATTTT
TRBJ2-3 | TRBV7-9 | . | TRBD1 | CASSQPGQGFYTQYF | TGTGCCAGCAGTCAACCGGGACAGGGGTTTTATACGCAGTATTTT
TRBJ2-3 | TRBV18 | . | . | CASSLTDTQYF | TGTGCCAGCTCACTTACAGATACGCAGTATTTT
TRBJ2-3 | TRBV15 | . | . | CATSRDIVTDTQYF | TGTGCCACCAGCAGAGATATAGTCACAGATACGCAGTATTTT